The 27 T cell receptor beta chains below come from one sample, sequenced in a study of blood T cell repertoires in COVID-19. This table comes from immunoSEQ multiplex PCR, and its TCRdb copy is limited to in-frame clones, with some not included. The sample has around 100,000 clones; approximately 86% are singletons. Material for sequencing was peripheral blood. The source is a woman in her 50s with COVID-19, enrolled during active disease.

This clone was seen a few times. V gene TRBV4-3 combines with J gene TRBJ2-7; weak D call: TRBD1 (6 bases). Germline assignment: CDR1 LGHNA and CDR2 YSLEER. V was cut by 4 bases and J by 2 bases, with 9 bases left in between. This CDR3 is built from 13 residues. The DNA for the CDR3 is TGCGCCAGCAGCCCGGGACAAGCCTACGAGCAGTACTTC. This codes for CASSPGQAYEQYF.

The chain joins TRBV29-1 to TRBJ1-2; D might be TRBD1 (6 bases). Trimming stripped 6 bases from V and 6 bases from J, with 8 bases between. Per the germline V gene, CDR1 is SQVTM and CDR2 is ANQGSEA. CDR3 length equals 10 residues. The CDR3 region has the DNA TGCAGCGTCCGACAGGATGGCTACACCTTC. This gives the protein CSVRQDGYTF. Supplemented by reference TRBV29-1 and TRBJ1-2, the full variable domain reads SAVISQKPSRDICQRGTSLTIQCQVDSQVTMMFWYRQQPGQSLTLIATANQGSEATYESGFVIDKFPISRPNLTFSTLTVSNMSPEDSSIYLCSVRQDGYTFGSGTRLTVV.

This clone was observed a few times. The genes are TRBV2 and TRBJ1-6; no definite D call. This CDR3 is built from 15 residues. The V end lost 7 bases, the J end lost 10 bases, and 20 bases lay between the germline ends. Germline CDR1 reads SNHLY; CDR2 reads FYNNEI. CDR3: CASKNGGREDSPLHF. DNA of the CDR3: TGTGCCAGCAAGAATGGAGGACGGGAGGACTCACCCCTCCACTTT.

This chain links TRBV19 with TRBJ2-5; 8 nucleotides agree with TRBD1. The V gene's germline CDR1 is LNHDA and CDR2 SQIVND (reference sequence). The CDR3 is 15 amino acids. Trimming at V came to 2 bases and at J to 2 bases, leaving 4 bases not matched to a gene. The CDR3: CASSISGGFQETQYF. CDR3 in DNA: TGTGCCAGTAGTATATCAGGGGGCTTTCAAGAGACCCAGTACTTC. Variable domain in full (rest from reference TRBV19 and TRBJ2-5): DGGITQSPKYLFRKEGQNVTLSCEQNLNHDAMYWYRQDPGQGLRLIYYSQIVNDFQKGDIAEGYSVSREKKESFPLTVTSAQKNPTAFYLCASSISGGFQETQYFGPGTRLLVL.

As to this clone: An end of the junction differs from the germline gene, which may be a read error. The J gene is TRBJ2-3, the V gene TRBV7-7, with D possibly TRBD1 on 6 matching bases. The CDR3 runs to 13 residues. Germline assignment: CDR1 SSHAT and CDR2 FNYEAQ (reference sequence). The CDR3 protein is CASSSLDRNTQYF. The CDR3 DNA reads TGTGCTAGCAGCTCCTTAGACAGGAATACGCAGTATTTT.

This clone was detected once. V usage is TRBV7-9 and J usage is TRBJ2-2; D remains unclear. Germline values: CDR1 SEHNR, CDR2 FQNEAQ (reference sequence). V gave up 5 bases and J gave up 3 bases, with 7 bases separating them. The CDR3 contains 13 residues. For the CDR3, the DNA is TGTGCCAGCAGCCAGATATACACCGGGGAGCTGTTTTTT. Protein: CASSQIYTGELFF.

The chain carries TRBV3-1 (or the pseudogene TRBV3-2) and TRBJ1-5; D is unresolved. The length of the CDR3 is 15 residues. The germline CDR1 and CDR2 sequences are LGHDT and YNNKEL (reference sequence). V gave up 2 bases and J gave up 1 base, with 9 bases separating them. The CDR3: CASSQSRASNQPQHF. Written as DNA, the CDR3 is TGTGCCAGCAGCCAATCGAGGGCGAGCAATCAGCCCCAGCATTTT.

The chain has TRBV7-9 and TRBJ1-6, with TRBD1 as a possible D gene (6 bases). Germline V lookup: CDR1 SEHNR, CDR2 FQNEAQ (reference sequence). The CDR3 is 14 residues long. Trimming shortened V by 5 bases and J by 10 bases, and 15 bases separated the two germline ends. The CDR3 loop is CASSQGQGGSPLHF. The CDR3 nucleotides are TGTGCCAGCAGCCAGGGACAAGGAGGCTCACCCCTCCACTTT.

The gene calls are TRBV7-2 and TRBJ1-6, with D perhaps TRBD1 (5 bases). CDR1 SGHTA and CDR2 FQGNSA come from the germline V gene. V was cut by 6 bases and J by 6 bases, with 9 bases left in between. The CDR3 contains 13 residues. The CDR3 loop is CASSDSTNSPLHF. CDR3 nucleotide sequence: TGTGCCAGCAGTGACAGCACTAATTCACCCCTCCACTTT.

CDR3 in DNA: TGTGCCAGCAGTTACTCGTCAGTGGACACTGAAGCTTTCTTT. This translates into CASSYSSVDTEAFF. This chain joins TRBV6-5 and TRBJ1-1; D unclear. V gave up 0 bases and J gave up 3 bases, with 8 bases separating them. The CDR3 runs 14 residues. In germline, CDR1 is MNHEY, CDR2 SVGAGI.

The rearrangement uses TRBV2 and TRBJ2-3; TRBD1 agrees at 8 bases. CDR1 and CDR2 (germline): SNHLY, FYNNEI. CDR3 length: 14 residues. V gave up 6 bases and J gave up 2 bases; unmatched junction bases: 4. The CDR3 nucleotides are TGTGCCAGCAGAGACAGGGGTCACACAGATACGCAGTATTTT. It yields the protein CASRDRGHTDTQYF.

The gene calls are TRBV11-2 and TRBJ1-2; 9 bases line up with TRBD1. The CDR3 spans 15 residues. Germline CDR1 SGHAT, CDR2 FQNNGV. The V segment lost 1 base and the J segment 2 bases; nucleotides outside the gene matches: 2. In DNA form, the CDR3 reads TGTGCCAGCAGCTTAGTGGGGACAGGGAACTATGGCTACACCTTC. Protein: CASSLVGTGNYGYTF.

The chain joins TRBV11-1 to TRBJ1-4; TRBD1 aligns across 9 bases. This CDR3 contains 15 residues. J was trimmed by 7 bases and V by 5 bases; bases with no gene match: 8. Germline CDR1 reads SGHAT; CDR2 reads FQDESV (reference sequence). CDR3 nucleotide sequence: TGTGCCAGCAGCCTTCGACAGGGGGAGAGTGAAAAACTGTTTTTT. Protein product: CASSLRQGESEKLFF.

The chain carries TRBV5-5 and TRBJ1-2; 12 bases are a match to TRBD1. The germline V gene has CDR1 SGHKS and CDR2 YYEKEE (reference sequence). V lost 4 bases and J lost 8; bases outside the gene matches: 9. The CDR3 is 15 amino acids. DNA for the CDR3: TGTGCCAGCAGCCTACCGGGACAGGGGGCCGGAGGCTACACCTTC. Translated: CASSLPGQGAGGYTF.

The chain recombines TRBV10-2 with TRBJ1-4; D not certain. CDR1 and CDR2 (germline): WSHSY, SAAADI. The V and J ends lost 4 bases and 7 bases respectively, with 19 bases between them. There are 16 residues in the CDR3. This chain's CDR3 is CASSAPSQSRSEKLFF. The CDR3 DNA sequence: TGCGCCAGCAGTGCACCTTCCCAAAGCCGTAGTGAAAAACTGTTTTTT.

The chain links TRBV29-1 to TRBJ1-5; D call uncertain. This CDR3 contains 12 residues. Trimming pared 6 bases from V and 4 bases from J, leaving 10 bases between. The germline V gene encodes CDR1 SQVTM and CDR2 ANQGSEA. The CDR3 DNA reads as TGCAGCGTCGCCGAGAAAAATCAGCCCCAGCATTTT. It encodes CSVAEKNQPQHF.

This chain joins TRBV10-2 and TRBJ2-7, with D hard to call. Germline V gene data show CDR1 as WSHSY and CDR2 as SAAADI. Trimming took off 2 bases at V and 3 bases at J, with 8 bases between the two ends. The CDR3 length is 13 residues. Written as DNA, the CDR3 is TGCGCCAGCAGTGAGATAACGGTCTACGAGCAGTACTTC. Translating gives CASSEITVYEQYF.

The CDR3 nucleotides are TGCGCCAGCAGCCCACAGGGGGTCGGGGAGCTGTTTTTT. This translates into CASSPQGVGELFF. V is TRBV4-1 and J is TRBJ2-2, with 8 bases fitting TRBD1. Germline V gene sequence: CDR1 MGHRA, CDR2 YSYEKL. This CDR3 has 13 amino acids. V dropped 4 bases and J dropped 7; count of bases not matched to a gene: 2.

This chain connects TRBV30 to TRBJ1-2; D may be TRBD1 (5 bases). This CDR3 is built from 14 residues. Germline V lookup: CDR1 GTSNPN, CDR2 SVGIG (reference sequence). In nucleotides, the CDR3 is TGTGCTCTAACTGGGCAGGGCAGAAACTATGGCTACACCTTC. This codes for CALTGQGRNYGYTF.

The chain couples TRBV4-1 to TRBJ2-7, with 9 bases lining up with TRBD1. The V gene end was trimmed by 4 bases and the J gene end by 3 bases; junction bases not matched to a gene: 4. This CDR3 region has 14 residues. Germline values: CDR1 MGHRA, CDR2 YSYEKL. The CDR3 loop is CASSRPGQGYEQYF. CDR3 nucleotides: TGCGCCAGCAGCCGACCGGGACAGGGCTACGAGCAGTACTTC.

The chain recombines TRBV7-9 with TRBJ2-3, with D possibly TRBD2 on 5 matching bases. The V gene lost 8 bases and the J gene lost 6 bases, with 15 bases spanning the gap. Germline V gene data show CDR1 as SEHNR and CDR2 as FQNEAQ (reference sequence). This CDR3 has 13 amino acids. CDR3 bases: TGTGCCAGCCGATGGGGTAGCGAGGATACGCAGTATTTT. It encodes CASRWGSEDTQYF.

This rearrangement joins TRBV3-1 (or the pseudogene TRBV3-2) to TRBJ2-3; no definite D call. V was pared by 1 base and J by 3 bases, with 11 bases between. The CDR3 is 15 amino acids. In germline, CDR1 is LGHDT, CDR2 YNNKEL (reference sequence). CDR3 sequence (DNA): TGTGCCAGCAGCCAAGCAGGAATTGGGACAGATACGCAGTATTTT. The encoded protein is CASSQAGIGTDTQYF.

This clone was seen once. The chain employs TRBV6-5 and TRBJ2-1; possibly TRBD1 for D (6 bases). V was pared by 6 bases and J by 10 bases, with 10 bases between. In germline, CDR1 is MNHEY, CDR2 SVGAGI. CDR3 length: 11 residues. CDR3 protein: CASRTGQEQFF. The CDR3 nucleotides read TGTGCCAGCAGAACCGGACAGGAGCAGTTCTTC.

This chain joins TRBV5-1 and TRBJ2-2, with 9 bases matching TRBD1. The CDR3 is 17 residues long. The V and J ends lost 0 bases and 2 bases, in that order; junction bases with no gene match: 5. Germline V gene sequence: CDR1 SGHRS, CDR2 YFSETQ. The DNA for the CDR3 is TGCGCCAGCAGCTTGGCCGGGGGACAGGGAAACACCGGGGAGCTGTTTTTT. Translating gives CASSLAGGQGNTGELFF.

DNA for the CDR3: TGTGCCACCAGCTCTCCCTCGGGGACACACCCCTACGAGCAGTACTTC. Amino acids: CATSSPSGTHPYEQYF. The chain is built from TRBV15 and TRBJ2-7, with D possibly matching TRBD1 (6 bases). V was shortened by 5 bases and J by 2 bases, with 19 bases between the two germline ends. The CDR3 sequence is 16 residues long. Germline values: CDR1 LNHNV, CDR2 YYDKDF (reference sequence).

The chain couples TRBV6-5 to TRBJ1-2, with 7 bases that match TRBD1. Germline V gene data show CDR1 as MNHEY and CDR2 as SVGAGI. The junction had 12 bases not matched to a gene; V was cut back by 4 bases and J by 4 bases. This CDR3 is built from 16 residues. The CDR3 nucleotides read TGTGCCAGCAGTTCTCCCTCTAGACAGGGAAGCTATGGCTACACCTTC. As protein: CASSSPSRQGSYGYTF.

The chain has TRBV28 and TRBJ1-1, with 8 bases that match TRBD1. The CDR3 totals 13 residues. With V trimmed by 11 bases and J by 7 bases, 12 bases remained unmatched. Germline lookup yields CDR1 MDHEN and CDR2 SYDVKM. CDR3 residues: CAGGDRFFGEAFF. DNA of the CDR3: TGTGCCGGAGGGGACAGGTTTTTTGGTGAAGCTTTCTTT.